Listed below are T cell receptor beta chains from one sample, sequenced in a study of CD8 T cells in ankylosing spondylitis. TCRdb redid the calling of the 5' RACE reads with MiXCR, one entry per CDR3 protein. The table shows approximately 40,000 distinct CDR3 sequences, with about 5.5% occurring only once. Sequences were obtained from blood, either unsorted or a sorted T cell fraction (not recorded which). The receptors were gathered from a male donor with ankylosing spondylitis or in good health (not recorded which). Each CDR3 is given with its conserved first and last residue. A D gene is named only where the DNA matches it firmly. Size is omitted from some rows. Given values are once, few, many or a class for expanded clones.

clone_size | d_call | j_call | v_call | cdr3_nt | cdr3_aa
many | TRBD1 | TRBJ1-2 | TRBV6-5 | TGTGCCAGCAGTTTTTCCGGGACAGCTAACTATGGCTACACCTTC | CASSFSGTANYGYTF
many | NA | TRBJ2-5 | TRBV12-3/TRBV12-4 | TGTGCCAGCAGTTATCTGGGCGGGGAGACCCAGTACTTC | CASSYLGGETQYF
many | NA | TRBJ2-6 | TRBV14 | TGTGCCAGCAGCCAAGATCTATACGGGGCCAACGTCCTGACTTTC | CASSQDLYGANVLTF
many | TRBD2 | TRBJ2-1 | TRBV28 | TGTGCCAGCAGTGACGGGACTAGCTGGCCTGCGGAGCAGTTCTTC | CASSDGTSWPAEQFF
many | TRBD2 | TRBJ2-3 | TRBV7-2 | TGTGCCAGCAGCCCTTGGACTAGCGGGACAGATACGCAGTATTTT | CASSPWTSGTDTQYF
many | NA | TRBJ1-1 | TRBV12-3/TRBV12-4 | TGTGCCAGCAGTTTAGGATCAGGCCCCACTGAAGCTTTCTTT | CASSLGSGPTEAFF
many | TRBD1 | TRBJ1-2 | TRBV20-1 | TGCAGTGCTAGGACAGGGGGCGTCTATGGCTACACCTTC | CSARTGGVYGYTF
many | NA | TRBJ2-2 | TRBV5-1 | TGCGCCAGCAGCTTGTCTGGGCGCACCGGGGAGCTGTTTTTT | CASSLSGRTGELFF
many | NA | TRBJ2-5 | TRBV7-8 | TGTGCCAGCAGCGTCGGAGCTAGTGGGGAGACCCAGTACTTC | CASSVGASGETQYF
many | TRBD1 | TRBJ2-2 | TRBV4-3 | TGCGCCAGCAGCCAGGACAGGGGGACCGGGGAGCTGTTTTTT | CASSQDRGTGELFF
many | NA | TRBJ1-6 | TRBV20-1 | TGCAGTGCTAGAAAACAGAGAAAGGATTCACCCCTCCACTTT | CSARKQRKDSPLHF
many | TRBD1 | TRBJ2-2 | TRBV4-3 | TGCGCCAGCAGCCAAGCCGACAGGGGAGTAACCGGGGAGCTGTTTTTT | CASSQADRGVTGELFF
many | NA | TRBJ2-7 | TRBV5-1 | TGCGCCAGCAGCCCACGTGGGGACCCGACCTACGAGCAGTACTTC | CASSPRGDPTYEQYF
many | NA | TRBJ2-1 | TRBV5-1 | TGCGCCAGCAGCTTGGAGATTTACAATGAGCAGTTCTTC | CASSLEIYNEQFF
few | TRBD1 | TRBJ1-2 | TRBV28 | TGTGCCAGCCTAGAGGACAGGGCCTTGGCTTTGACTCGCTATGGCTACACCTTC | CASLEDRALALTRYGYTF
many | TRBD1 | TRBJ2-5 | TRBV5-1 | TGCGCCAGCAGCCGGGGGACAGGGGAGCGAGAGACCCAGTACTTC | CASSRGTGERETQYF
many | TRBD2 | TRBJ2-1 | TRBV5-5 | TGTGCCAGCACCAACGGGGGGGTAGCGGGATATCATGAGCAGTTCTTC | CASTNGGVAGYHEQFF
many | TRBD1 | TRBJ2-1 | TRBV6-1 | TGTGCCAGCAGTGAAGAGTCCGGGACAGGGCTGTTCTTC | CASSEESGTGLFF
NA | NA | TRBJ2-7 | TRBV10-1 | TGCGCCAGCAGTGAGTCGTTCGCCGGAACCCCCTACGAGCAGTACTTC | CASSESFAGTPYEQYF
many | TRBD2 | TRBJ2-3 | TRBV29-1 | TGCAGCGTTGGGGGGGGGAGGGGAACAGATACGCAGTATTTT | CSVGGGRGTDTQYF
many | NA | TRBJ2-5 | TRBV2 | TGTGCCAGCAGCCCAGTCGGGTGGGCCCAAGAGACCCAGTACTTC | CASSPVGWAQETQYF
many | NA | TRBJ2-4 | TRBV19 | TGTGCCAGTAGTCTTCCCGGGGCCAAAAACATTCAGTACTTC | CASSLPGAKNIQYF
many | TRBD1 | TRBJ1-2 | TRBV12-3/TRBV12-4 | TGTGCCAGCAGTCCACAGGGGAAACGTGGCTACACCTTC | CASSPQGKRGYTF
NA | TRBD1 | TRBJ2-2 | TRBV10-3 | TGTACCTTCAGACCAGACAGGGGGGTATTCTCGAACACCGGGGAGCTGTTTTTT | CTFRPDRGVFSNTGELFF
many | NA | TRBJ2-1 | TRBV28 | TGTGCCAGCACCCCGATCGGGGCATTCCCTAATGAGCAGTTCTTC | CASTPIGAFPNEQFF
many | NA | TRBJ1-2 | TRBV7-9 | TGTGCCAGCAGCGATCGTAACTATGGCTACACCTTC | CASSDRNYGYTF
many | NA | TRBJ2-7 | TRBV20-1 | TGCAGTGCGCGGGACACATCCTACGAGCAGTACTTC | CSARDTSYEQYF
many | NA | TRBJ2-5 | TRBV24-1 | TGTGCCACCAGTGATTTCGAGACAGTGTCTTTC | CATSDFETVSF
many | NA | TRBJ2-2 | TRBV12-3/TRBV12-4 | TGTGCCAGCAGTTTAACCGTCACCGGGGAGCTGTTTTTT | CASSLTVTGELFF
few | NA | TRBJ1-5 | TRBV10-3 | TGTGCCATCAGTGAGGATAGATTTGATCCCCAGCATTTT | CAISEDRFDPQHF
many | NA | TRBJ2-2 | TRBV11-2 | TGTGCCAGCAGCTTCTCGACCGGGGAGCTGTTTTTT | CASSFSTGELFF
many | NA | TRBJ2-1 | TRBV12-3/TRBV12-4 | TGTGCCAGCAGTCCCGAAGGGGCCCCCTACAATGAGCAGTTCTTC | CASSPEGAPYNEQFF
many | NA | TRBJ1-1 | TRBV19 | TGTGCCAGTAGCACCTTCGCCGGGGTTCGAACTGAAGCTTTCTTT | CASSTFAGVRTEAFF
NA | NA | TRBJ2-4 | TRBV6-1 | TGTGCCAGCAGTGAGGGGGGAGTTCTCCTAGCCAAAAACATTCAGTACTTC | CASSEGGVLLAKNIQYF
many | NA | TRBJ2-2 | TRBV5-1 | TGCGTCAGCAGCTTGGGGAACACCGGGGAGCTGTTTTTT | CVSSLGNTGELFF
many | NA | TRBJ1-1 | TRBV30 | TGTGCCTGGAGTGTCGGCAGGGGCGAAGCTTTCTTT | CAWSVGRGEAFF
many | NA | TRBJ2-2 | TRBV20-1 | TGCAGTGCTAGAGATCCAGGGTGGGACACCGGGGAGCTGTTTTTT | CSARDPGWDTGELFF
many | TRBD1 | TRBJ2-1 | TRBV6-1 | TGTGCCAGCAGTCTAAGAACAGGGGATGACCGGAACAATGAGCAGTTCTTC | CASSLRTGDDRNNEQFF
many | NA | TRBJ2-3 | TRBV7-2 | TGTGCCAGCAGCCCCTTCCGCGGGGCAGATACGCAGTATTTT | CASSPFRGADTQYF
once | NA | TRBJ1-4 | TRBV4-2 | TGTGCCAGCAGCCAATTCCCAGGGGTTGATGAAAAACTGTTTTTT | CASSQFPGVDEKLFF
many | NA | TRBJ2-5 | TRBV20-1 | TGCAGTGCTACCCTAGAGGGAGAGACCCAGTACTTC | CSATLEGETQYF
many | NA | TRBJ2-5 | TRBV5-1 | TGCGCCAGCAGCCAAGGACTCGCTCAAGAGACCCAGTACTTC | CASSQGLAQETQYF
many | NA | TRBJ2-5 | TRBV12-3/TRBV12-4 | TGTGCCAGCAGTTCGCAGGGGTTAATGGCAGAGACCCAGTACTTC | CASSSQGLMAETQYF
NA | NA | TRBJ2-3 | TRBV6-1 | TGTGCCAGCAGTCAGGGGAAAGGGGTCGGTTTGACAGATACGCAGTATTTT | CASSQGKGVGLTDTQYF
many | NA | TRBJ2-2 | TRBV7-6 | TGTGCCAGCAGCTTAGACAGGGTCGGGACCGGGGAGCTGTTTTTT | CASSLDRVGTGELFF
many | TRBD2 | TRBJ2-7 | TRBV28 | TGTGCCAGCAGTTGGGGACTAGCGGGAGCCGGGCAGTACTTC | CASSWGLAGAGQYF
many | TRBD1 | TRBJ2-7 | TRBV3-1 | TGTGCCAGCAGGCCCGGACGGGACAGGGCCTACGAGCAGTACTTC | CASRPGRDRAYEQYF
many | TRBD1 | TRBJ1-2 | TRBV3-1 | TGTGCCAGCAGCCAACCGGGACAGGGCCAAATCAACTATGGCTACACCTTC | CASSQPGQGQINYGYTF
many | TRBD2 | TRBJ2-5 | TRBV2 | TGTGCCAGCAGGCCGGGACTAGCGGGAGAGACCCAGTACTTC | CASRPGLAGETQYF
many | NA | TRBJ2-7 | TRBV5-1 | TGCGCCAGCAGCCCCGGTCCATCCCAATACGAGCAGTACTTC | CASSPGPSQYEQYF
many | NA | TRBJ2-3 | TRBV12-3/TRBV12-4 | TGTGCCAGCAGTTTCGACGCCTCATCCACAGATACGCAGTATTTT | CASSFDASSTDTQYF
few | TRBD1 | TRBJ2-7 | TRBV6-2/TRBV6-3 | TGTGCCAGCAGAAGACAGGGGAGCCTCGAGCAGTACTTC | CASRRQGSLEQYF
many | NA | TRBJ2-5 | TRBV29-1 | TGCAGCGTTGGATCTGGGGGGTTTCAAGAGACCCAGTACTTC | CSVGSGGFQETQYF
many | NA | TRBJ2-2 | TRBV29-1 | TGCAGCGTACAGGATTCGAACACCGGGGAGCTGTTTTTT | CSVQDSNTGELFF
NA | TRBD1 | TRBJ2-7 | TRBV9 | TGTGCCAGCAGCGTAGGGGGACAGGGGTCCTACGAGCAGTACTTC | CASSVGGQGSYEQYF